This T cell receptor beta chain originates from a study of beta chain features in type 1 diabetes. The overall study: Investigators examined roughly 99,000,000 sorted cells across all samples. The study's findings and limits: Shortening that was moderate but significant affected the TCRB CDR3s of Type 1 diabetes patients in all four CD4+ subsets. Among type 1 diabetes patients, VDJ junctions had fewer insertions and more deletions. Using cDNA template may skew counts toward highly expressing activated cells.

In total, each donor contributed a single heparinised blood draw that averaged roughly 100 mL. This clone has only a few counts. The antigen is unknown. The germline CDR1 and CDR2 sequences are SGHVS and FNYEAQ. V lost 5 bases and J lost 4, with 18 bases in between. The CDR3 totals 17 residues. All of the isolated RNA was reverse transcribed, so expressed TCRB transcripts were sequenced. Some clones are missing from TCRdb's copy, which holds only in-frame ones; the method was immunoSEQ multiplex PCR. The sample lists some 700,000 clones; under 15% were seen once. The chain carries TRBV7-6 and TRBJ2-6; TRBD1 is a possible D gene (6 bases). The material sequenced was naive CD4+ T cells from blood. The sequence derives from a man between 18 and 35 years old with type 1 diabetes. The CDR3 is CASSPTAGAEGANVLTF. The CDR3 DNA follows: TGTGCCAGCAGCCCTACTGCAGGGGCGGAAGGGGCCAACGTCCTGACTTTC. The full variable domain, its missing parts supplied by reference TRBV7-6 and TRBJ2-6, is GAGVSQSPRYKVTKRGQDVALRCDPISGHVSLYWYRQALGQGPEFLTYFNYEAQQDKSGLPNDRFSAERPEGSISTLTIQRTEQRDSAMYRCASSPTAGAEGANVLTFGAGSRLTVL.